These T cell receptor beta chains were read from a single sample in a study of glioma-infiltrating T cells after dendritic cell vaccination. The repertoire was sequenced with immunoSEQ multiplex PCR; TCRdb's copy has only in-frame clones and lacks some. This sample has over 55,000 clones, with roughly four fifths found just once. The sequencing used blood, collected after dendritic cell vaccination. The source is a human donor with glioblastoma. CDR3s include the opening cysteine and the closing phenylalanine or tryptophan. The D gene is left open where the match is weak. Part of the rows lack a size; the others show once, few, many or a class for expanded clones.

clone size: NA
V gene: TRBV19
D gene: TRBD1
J gene: TRBJ1-2
CDR3 protein: CASTRYRGWGYTF
CDR3 DNA: TGTGCCAGTACCCGGTACAGGGGATGGGGCTACACCTTC

clone size: NA
V gene: TRBV19
D gene: TRBD1
J gene: TRBJ1-1
CDR3 protein: CASLAETGYEQGMNTEAFF
CDR3 DNA: TGTGCCAGTCTTGCCGAGACAGGGTATGAACAGGGTATGAACACTGAAGCTTTCTTT

clone size: once
V gene: TRBV5-6
D gene: NA
J gene: TRBJ1-1
CDR3 protein: CASSPGQSLNTEAFF
CDR3 DNA: TGTGCCAGCAGCCCAGGACAGAGCCTGAACACTGAAGCTTTCTTT

clone size: NA
V gene: TRBV5-1
D gene: TRBD1
J gene: TRBJ1-3
CDR3 protein: CASSSSTGGSSGNTIYF
CDR3 DNA: TGCGCCAGCAGCTCCTCGACAGGGGGCTCCTCTGGAAACACCATATATTTT

clone size: NA
V gene: TRBV15
D gene: TRBD1
J gene: TRBJ2-4
CDR3 protein: CATSRELDRASNIQYF
CDR3 DNA: TGTGCCACCAGCAGAGAATTGGACAGGGCCTCAAACATTCAGTACTTC

clone size: NA
V gene: TRBV4-1
D gene: NA
J gene: TRBJ2-7
CDR3 protein: CASSQDPDRSYEQYF
CDR3 DNA: TGCGCCAGCAGCCAAGATCCGGACAGATCCTACGAGCAGTACTTC

clone size: NA
V gene: TRBV5-4
D gene: TRBD1
J gene: TRBJ1-1
CDR3 protein: CASSLGQMNTEAFF
CDR3 DNA: TGTGCCAGCAGCCTGGGACAGATGAACACTGAAGCTTTCTTT

clone size: NA
V gene: TRBV6-5
D gene: TRBD1
J gene: TRBJ2-1
CDR3 protein: CASSGTVKYNEQFF
CDR3 DNA: TGTGCCAGCAGCGGGACAGTAAAATACAATGAGCAGTTCTTC

clone size: NA
V gene: TRBV7-9
D gene: NA
J gene: TRBJ2-3
CDR3 protein: CASSLIGSVVAADTQYF
CDR3 DNA: TGTGCCAGCAGCTTAATAGGTTCGGTCGTAGCAGCAGATACGCAGTATTTT

clone size: NA
V gene: TRBV18
D gene: NA
J gene: TRBJ1-3
CDR3 protein: CASSPTAVGNTIYF
CDR3 DNA: TGTGCCAGCTCACCGACAGCTGTGGGAAACACCATATATTTT

clone size: NA
V gene: TRBV30
D gene: NA
J gene: TRBJ1-5
CDR3 protein: CAWSVIRGLRNQPQHF
CDR3 DNA: TGTGCCTGGAGTGTGATTCGAGGGTTGAGAAATCAGCCCCAGCATTTT

clone size: NA
V gene: TRBV2
D gene: NA
J gene: TRBJ1-2
CDR3 protein: CASSEAEGGRYGYTF
CDR3 DNA: TGTGCCAGCAGTGAAGCCGAAGGGGGACGGTATGGCTACACCTTC

clone size: NA
V gene: TRBV5-6
D gene: TRBD1
J gene: TRBJ2-7
CDR3 protein: CASSLRTGFLYEQYF
CDR3 DNA: TGTGCCAGCAGCCTCCGGACAGGGTTTCTCTACGAGCAGTACTTC

clone size: NA
V gene: TRBV6-5
D gene: TRBD2
J gene: TRBJ2-7
CDR3 protein: CASSNRAGGAYEQYF
CDR3 DNA: TGTGCCAGCAGCAACCGGGCGGGGGGGGCCTACGAGCAGTACTTC

clone size: once
V gene: TRBV6-1
D gene: NA
J gene: TRBJ2-3
CDR3 protein: CASQRRWEDTQYF
CDR3 DNA: TGTGCCAGCCAGAGACGGTGGGAGGATACGCAGTATTTT

clone size: NA
V gene: TRBV5-5
D gene: TRBD1
J gene: TRBJ2-5
CDR3 protein: CASSTGTGEGFMETQYF
CDR3 DNA: TGTGCCAGCAGCACCGGGACAGGGGAAGGTTTTATGGAGACCCAGTACTTC

clone size: NA
V gene: TRBV6-1
D gene: NA
J gene: TRBJ1-4
CDR3 protein: CASSEATDMPSNEKLFF
CDR3 DNA: TGTGCCAGCAGTGAAGCGACGGACATGCCTTCTAATGAAAAACTGTTTTTT

clone size: few
V gene: TRBV5-4
D gene: NA
J gene: TRBJ1-1
CDR3 protein: CASSLEWETEAFF
CDR3 DNA: TGTGCCAGCAGCTTGGAATGGGAGACTGAAGCTTTCTTT

clone size: NA
V gene: TRBV2
D gene: NA
J gene: TRBJ1-1
CDR3 protein: CASREGRGSTEAFF
CDR3 DNA: TGTGCCAGCAGGGAGGGGAGGGGAAGCACTGAAGCTTTCTTT

clone size: few
V gene: TRBV2
D gene: TRBD1
J gene: TRBJ1-1
CDR3 protein: CASRQGGTEAFF
CDR3 DNA: TGTGCCAGCCGACAGGGGGGCACTGAAGCTTTCTTT

clone size: NA
V gene: TRBV4-2
D gene: NA
J gene: TRBJ2-1
CDR3 protein: CASSQEGSSYNEQFF
CDR3 DNA: TGTGCCAGCAGCCAAGAAGGGAGCTCCTACAATGAGCAGTTCTTC

clone size: NA
V gene: TRBV4-1
D gene: TRBD1
J gene: TRBJ1-2
CDR3 protein: CASSQVSLGIRDRGGAGGYTF
CDR3 DNA: TGCGCCAGCAGCCAAGTGTCCCTCGGGATCCGGGACAGGGGAGGAGCTGGTGGCTACACCTTC

clone size: NA
V gene: TRBV4-2
D gene: NA
J gene: TRBJ1-5
CDR3 protein: CASSQGSENQPQHF
CDR3 DNA: TGTGCCAGCAGCCAAGGGTCGGAGAATCAGCCCCAGCATTTT

clone size: NA
V gene: TRBV9
D gene: TRBD2
J gene: TRBJ2-5
CDR3 protein: CASSVEGLAGHTGRVETQYF
CDR3 DNA: TGTGCCAGCAGCGTAGAGGGACTAGCGGGACACACGGGGCGGGTAGAGACCCAGTACTTC

clone size: NA
V gene: TRBV6-6
D gene: TRBD1
J gene: TRBJ1-4
CDR3 protein: CASRPNEGTGGEKLFF
CDR3 DNA: TGTGCCAGCAGACCAAATGAGGGGACAGGGGGTGAAAAACTGTTTTTT

clone size: NA
V gene: TRBV18
D gene: NA
J gene: TRBJ1-5
CDR3 protein: CASSPLGGNQPQHF
CDR3 DNA: TGTGCCAGCTCACCACTAGGAGGGAATCAGCCCCAGCATTTT

clone size: NA
V gene: TRBV6-5
D gene: TRBD1
J gene: TRBJ1-1
CDR3 protein: CASRQGLNTEAFF
CDR3 DNA: TGTGCCAGCCGACAGGGCTTGAACACTGAAGCTTTCTTT

clone size: NA
V gene: TRBV14
D gene: TRBD2
J gene: TRBJ2-1
CDR3 protein: CASSPLRLAGGHEFF
CDR3 DNA: TGTGCCAGCAGCCCCCTCCGACTAGCGGGGGGGCACGAGTTCTTC

clone size: NA
V gene: TRBV10-3
D gene: NA
J gene: TRBJ2-7
CDR3 protein: CAISGQSYEQYF
CDR3 DNA: TGTGCCATCAGTGGACAGTCCTACGAGCAGTACTTC

clone size: NA
V gene: TRBV4-1
D gene: NA
J gene: TRBJ2-3
CDR3 protein: CASSQGTQGRTQYF
CDR3 DNA: TGCGCCAGCAGCCAAGGGACCCAGGGTAGGACGCAGTATTTT

clone size: NA
V gene: TRBV7-9
D gene: NA
J gene: TRBJ2-7
CDR3 protein: CASSLGLRDTKKYEQYF
CDR3 DNA: TGTGCCAGCAGCTTAGGTCTCCGAGACACCAAAAAGTACGAGCAGTACTTC

clone size: NA
V gene: TRBV6-5
D gene: TRBD1
J gene: TRBJ1-2
CDR3 protein: CASSVQGNYGYTF
CDR3 DNA: TGTGCCAGCAGTGTACAGGGGAACTATGGCTACACCTTC

clone size: NA
V gene: TRBV5-8
D gene: NA
J gene: TRBJ2-5
CDR3 protein: CASSSPWAETQYF
CDR3 DNA: TGTGCCAGCAGCTCCCCTTGGGCGGAGACCCAGTACTTC

clone size: NA
V gene: TRBV27
D gene: NA
J gene: TRBJ2-5
CDR3 protein: CASSLDRLQETQYF
CDR3 DNA: TGTGCCAGCAGTTTGGACAGACTTCAAGAGACCCAGTACTTC

clone size: NA
V gene: TRBV6-1
D gene: NA
J gene: TRBJ1-2
CDR3 protein: CASRRLAYGYTF
CDR3 DNA: TGTGCCAGCAGGCGGCTCGCCTATGGCTACACCTTC

clone size: NA
V gene: TRBV5-4
D gene: TRBD2
J gene: TRBJ2-5
CDR3 protein: CASSSGLAGGVQETQYF
CDR3 DNA: TGTGCCAGCAGCTCCGGACTAGCGGGGGGGGTCCAAGAGACCCAGTACTTC

clone size: NA
V gene: TRBV6-4
D gene: NA
J gene: TRBJ2-3
CDR3 protein: CASSDRPFDTQYF
CDR3 DNA: TGTGCCAGCAGTGACCGTCCCTTCGATACGCAGTATTTT

clone size: NA
V gene: TRBV6-1
D gene: TRBD2
J gene: TRBJ2-7
CDR3 protein: CASSAIVGEGYEQYF
CDR3 DNA: TGTGCCAGCAGCGCAATAGTGGGGGAGGGCTACGAGCAGTACTTC

clone size: NA
V gene: TRBV7-9
D gene: TRBD2
J gene: TRBJ2-7
CDR3 protein: CASSLSGGRGGSYEQYF
CDR3 DNA: TGTGCCAGCAGTCTAAGCGGGGGCCGGGGCGGGTCATACGAGCAGTACTTC

clone size: NA
V gene: TRBV30
D gene: NA
J gene: TRBJ2-6
CDR3 protein: CAWGAAGANVLTF
CDR3 DNA: TGTGCCTGGGGGGCGGCTGGGGCCAACGTCCTGACTTTC

clone size: NA
V gene: TRBV4-1
D gene: TRBD1
J gene: TRBJ2-2
CDR3 protein: CASSRRGEDRGPTGELFF
CDR3 DNA: TGCGCCAGCAGCCGTCGAGGGGAGGACAGGGGGCCTACCGGGGAGCTGTTTTTT

clone size: NA
V gene: TRBV2
D gene: NA
J gene: TRBJ2-5
CDR3 protein: CASSEAWTAQETQYF
CDR3 DNA: TGTGCCAGCAGTGAAGCGTGGACAGCTCAGGAGACCCAGTACTTC

clone size: NA
V gene: TRBV15
D gene: TRBD1
J gene: TRBJ1-2
CDR3 protein: CATSIRTGQGYTF
CDR3 DNA: TGTGCCACCAGCATTCGGACAGGGCAGGGCTACACCTTC

clone size: NA
V gene: TRBV30
D gene: TRBD1
J gene: TRBJ1-2
CDR3 protein: CAWSSTGNYGYTF
CDR3 DNA: TGTGCCTGGAGTTCGACAGGGAACTATGGCTACACCTTC

clone size: NA
V gene: TRBV28
D gene: NA
J gene: TRBJ1-2
CDR3 protein: CASSLTVVYGYTF
CDR3 DNA: TGTGCCAGCAGTTTGACAGTTGTCTATGGCTACACCTTC

clone size: NA
V gene: TRBV6-5
D gene: TRBD1
J gene: TRBJ1-5
CDR3 protein: CASSMGQLQPQHF
CDR3 DNA: TGTGCCAGCAGTATGGGACAGCTACAGCCCCAGCATTTT